The T cell receptor beta chain under discussion was sequenced for a study of T cells in tumors after PD-1 blockade (dated 2019 in TCRdb). At the level of the whole study: Exclusion criteria were prior checkpoint blockade, use of systemic immunosuppressants, or recent radiotherapy or other anti-cancer therapy within 4 weeks. Patients received pembrolizumab 200 mg every 3 weeks or cemiplimab 350 mg every 2 weeks. A subset of patients also received ongoing daily vismodegib 150 mg during anti-PD-1 treatment. On average, peripheral blood samples had more than 90,000 TCR templates (range about 23,000-290,000) and 35,000 to 40,000 unique clonotypes. Paired single-cell RNA and TCR sequencing was performed on site-matched tumors from BCC or SCC patients before and after anti-PD-1 therapy. To compare clonotypes in blood versus tumor, bulk TCR sequencing was run on roughly 10 peripheral blood samples drawn from 4 or 5 patients. Clinical response was assessed using RECIST version 1.1. The study at large found these results: Where the novel T cell clones came from was not determined, and possible sources could include lymphoid organs or rare unexpanded clones inside the tumor or in the tumor periphery. Approximately 41% of TCR clonotypes from the tumor were detected in blood, and certain novel exhausted tumor clones were present in blood collected before treatment, which suggests recruitment from the periphery.

The sample's time point label, in plain terms: before anti-PD-1 therapy. For bulk TCRbeta sequencing, genomic DNA was extracted from tumor biopsies or peripheral blood, and input amounts ranged from about 600 ng to 6,004 ng. All patients had histologically proven advanced or metastatic basal or squamous cell carcinoma and were poor candidates for surgical resection. The basal cell carcinoma cohort was made up of about 10 patients, and bulk tumor TCR sequencing was performed for 8 or 9 of these patients. According to the germline V gene, CDR1 reads SNHLY and CDR2 reads FYNNEI. The V and J ends are trimmed by 4 bases and 8 bases, leaving 20 bases between them. Counted from cysteine to phenylalanine, this CDR3 has 15 amino acids. CDR3 DNA is the only sequence kept; it has 45 bases, read in frame from the first base. This clone was detected only once. No cognate antigen has been identified for it. Per-base quality was not reported, and no clone a single base away is much larger than it.

Deep TCRbeta sequencing was performed with the immunoSEQ platform. Regarding the original processing steps: For further analysis, only productive rearrangements were exported out of the immunoSEQ Analyzer. T cell phenotypes were assigned to bulk TCRbeta clonotypes by matching the clonotypes to single-cell RNA+TCR-seq clones that had the same TCRbeta sequence. Clone enrichment in tumor was calculated as tumor frequency divided by PBMC frequency from bulk TCR sequencing. GLIPH was used to group TCRs into specificity groups, clusters of distinct TCRs likely recognizing common antigens via shared CDR3 motifs. TCRdb took over this immuneACCESS table, retaining in-frame rearrangements with V and J assigned. Such tables are incomplete; in checked studies, under half of the missing clones stem from an unresolved V gene, and the remainder is unexplained. V and J calls and clone size are given by that table; D and trimming were obtained from the DNA. The sample table holds about 59,000 clones, of which about 82% were seen once. The top ten hold around 15% of the sample.

Sequences were derived from PBMCs, sampled before anti-PD-1 treatment. This TCR was sampled from a human donor with basal cell carcinoma. The sequence links TRBV2 to TRBJ1-1, with the D gene too uncertain to name. The DNA sequence is TGTGCCAGCAGTGTGAATCGCATCGATGCTCAAGAAGCTTTCTTT. It translates to CASSVNRIDAQEAFF.